The entry below describes one T cell receptor (beta chain). The table came from immunoSEQ multiplex PCR; TCRdb's copy has only in-frame clones and leaves some out. The sample carries tens of thousands of clones, 91% recorded once. This sample is part of a study of T cell changes during pregnancy in multiple sclerosis. Germline CDR1 reads SGHDN; CDR2 reads FVKESK. V lost 1 base and J lost 12; bases outside the gene matches: 10. The CDR3 totals 17 residues. This chain connects TRBV14 to TRBJ2-1, with 15 bases matching TRBD2. The sample was peripheral blood, taken in the third trimester of pregnancy. This TCR was sampled from a female donor in good health, enrolled as a control in a pregnancy study. The CDR3: CASSQVGLAGGFGGQFF. The CDR3 nucleotides are TGTGCCAGCAGCCAAGTCGGACTAGCGGGAGGGTTCGGGGGGCAGTTCTTC.